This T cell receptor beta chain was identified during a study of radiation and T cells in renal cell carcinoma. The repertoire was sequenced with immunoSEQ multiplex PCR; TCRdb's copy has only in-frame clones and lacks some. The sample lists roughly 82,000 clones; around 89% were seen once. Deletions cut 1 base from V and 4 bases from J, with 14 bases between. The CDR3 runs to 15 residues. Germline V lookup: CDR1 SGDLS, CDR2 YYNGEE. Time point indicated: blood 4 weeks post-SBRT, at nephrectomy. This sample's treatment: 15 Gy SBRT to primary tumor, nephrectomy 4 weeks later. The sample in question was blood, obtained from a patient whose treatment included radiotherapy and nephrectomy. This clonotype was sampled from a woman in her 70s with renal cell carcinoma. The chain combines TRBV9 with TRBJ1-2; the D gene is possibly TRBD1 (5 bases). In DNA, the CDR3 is TGTGCCAGCAGCGTACAAAGATGGGGCAGCTATGGCTACACCTTC. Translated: CASSVQRWGSYGYTF.